The entry that follows covers one T cell receptor (beta chain) sequence. Other DNA sequences within the sample encode an identical CDR3. These data belong to a study of blood T cell repertoires in COVID-19. Study overall: The samples span acute and convalescent COVID-19 from the United States, Italy and Spain. T cells, B-cell-depleted T cells, or PBMCs supplied cDNA or gDNA.

Using immunoSEQ multiplex PCR, the repertoire was profiled, and TCRdb retains in-frame clones only, with some absent. Seen here are 250,000 or so clones, about 85% observed once, and the top ten hold around 6.3%. Per the germline V gene, CDR1 is SGDLS and CDR2 is YYNGEE. CDR3 length: 13 amino acids. The ends were cut back, 0 bases at V and 5 bases at J, with 8 bases in the middle. The chain recombines TRBV9 with TRBJ1-2; possible D gene TRBD1, 5 bases. This clonotype was obtained from a woman aged 45 to 65 who had been exposed to COVID-19. What was sequenced was PBMCs or T cells enriched from blood (not recorded which). CDR3 residues: CASSVEQGYGYTF. CDR3 DNA: TGTGCCAGCAGCGTAGAGCAGGGATATGGCTACACCTTC.